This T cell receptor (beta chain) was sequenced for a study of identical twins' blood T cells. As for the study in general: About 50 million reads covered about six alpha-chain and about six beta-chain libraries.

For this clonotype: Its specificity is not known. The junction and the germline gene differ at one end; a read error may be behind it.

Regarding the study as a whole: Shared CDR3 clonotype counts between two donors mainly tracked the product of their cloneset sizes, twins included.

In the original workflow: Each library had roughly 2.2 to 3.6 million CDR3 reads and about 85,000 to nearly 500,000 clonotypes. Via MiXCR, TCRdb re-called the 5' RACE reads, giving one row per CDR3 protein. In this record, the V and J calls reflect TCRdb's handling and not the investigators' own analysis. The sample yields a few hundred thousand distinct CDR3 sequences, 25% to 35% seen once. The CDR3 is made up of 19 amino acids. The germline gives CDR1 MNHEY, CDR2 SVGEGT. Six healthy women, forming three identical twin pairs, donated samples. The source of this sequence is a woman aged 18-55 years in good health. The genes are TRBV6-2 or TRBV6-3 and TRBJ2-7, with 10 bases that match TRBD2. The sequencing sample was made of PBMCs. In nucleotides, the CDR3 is TGTGCCAGCAGTTACTTCCGACTAGCGGGCCTACCACTTACCTACAAGCAGTACTTC. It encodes CASSYFRLAGLPLTYKQYF.